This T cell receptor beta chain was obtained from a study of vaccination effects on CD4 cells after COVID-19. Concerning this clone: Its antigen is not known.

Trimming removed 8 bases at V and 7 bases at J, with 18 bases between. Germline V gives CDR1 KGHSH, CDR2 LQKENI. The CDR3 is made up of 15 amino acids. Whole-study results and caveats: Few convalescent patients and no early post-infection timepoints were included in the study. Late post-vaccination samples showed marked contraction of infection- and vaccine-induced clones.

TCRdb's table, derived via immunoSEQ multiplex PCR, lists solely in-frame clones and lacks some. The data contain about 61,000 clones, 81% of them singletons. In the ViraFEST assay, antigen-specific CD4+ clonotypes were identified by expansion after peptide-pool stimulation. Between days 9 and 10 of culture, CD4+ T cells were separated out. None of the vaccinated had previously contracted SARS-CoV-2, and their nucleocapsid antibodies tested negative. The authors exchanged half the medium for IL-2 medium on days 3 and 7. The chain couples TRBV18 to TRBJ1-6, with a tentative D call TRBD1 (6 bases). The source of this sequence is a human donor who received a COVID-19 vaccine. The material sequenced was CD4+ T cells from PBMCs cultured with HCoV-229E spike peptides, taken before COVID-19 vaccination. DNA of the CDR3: TGTGCCAGCCAGCCCCAAGGGGGGCGAAATTCACCCCTCCACTTT. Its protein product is CASQPQGGRNSPLHF.